The 27 T cell receptor beta chains reported below all come from one sample, sequenced in a study of cytomegalovirus exposure and HLA in healthy donors. PCR used 60 Vbeta primers and 13 Jbeta primers. Clones were read by immunoSEQ multiplex PCR, and TCRdb kept only the in-frame ones, dropping some. Found here are under 200,000 clones, roughly two thirds of them singletons; the top ten hold approximately 2.8%. The sample comprised PBMCs. These receptors all come from a woman in her 40s in good health and CMV-seropositive.

This clone has a handful of counts. CDR3: CASSLVGGGNTGELFF. CDR3 nucleotide sequence: TGTGCCAGCAGCTTAGTCGGCGGGGGGAACACCGGGGAGCTGTTTTTT. The chain links TRBV7-6 to TRBJ2-2; 7 bases are shared with TRBD2. Unmatched junction bases numbered 3, after V lost 1 base and J lost 1 base. Germline V gene lookup returns CDR1 SGHVS and CDR2 FNYEAQ. The CDR3 sequence is 16 residues long.

J is TRBJ2-2 and V is TRBV5-1, with D perhaps matching TRBD1 (6 bases). Germline V gene sequence: CDR1 SGHRS, CDR2 YFSETQ. V gave up 4 bases and J gave up 1 base, with 14 bases separating them. This CDR3 spans 16 amino acids. The CDR3 DNA sequence: TGCGCCAGCAGCCCAGGGGACAATTTGAACACCGGGGAGCTGTTTTTT. This encodes CASSPGDNLNTGELFF.

V gene TRBV5-1 combines with J gene TRBJ2-1; weak D call: TRBD1 (7 bases). CDR3 size: 14 residues. Germline V lookup: CDR1 SGHRS, CDR2 YFSETQ. V lost 0 bases to trimming and J lost 8 bases, with 12 bases between them. The CDR3 here is CASSLGAGGYEQFF. The CDR3 DNA reads as TGCGCCAGCAGCTTGGGAGCAGGGGGGTATGAGCAGTTCTTC.

The chain has TRBV7-9 and TRBJ2-7, with TRBD2 matching over 7 bases. This CDR3 is 13 amino acids long. Germline V gene data show CDR1 as SEHNR and CDR2 as FQNEAQ (reference sequence). V lost 4 bases and J lost 2; bases outside the gene matches: 2. The CDR3 here is CASSSSGTYEQYF. The CDR3 DNA sequence: TGTGCCAGCAGCTCCAGCGGGACCTACGAGCAGTACTTC.

This clone has more than one count but fewer than ten. This chain connects TRBV6-4 to TRBJ1-5; 8 bases align to TRBD1. V dropped 6 bases and J dropped 0; count of bases not matched to a gene: 7. This CDR3 region has 16 residues. Germline V lookup: CDR1 MRHNA, CDR2 SNTAGT. The CDR3 DNA sequence: TGTGCCAGCAGCGCACGGACAGGGTATAGCAATCAGCCCCAGCATTTT. Translated, it gives CASSARTGYSNQPQHF.

V is TRBV27 and J is TRBJ1-1; tentative D call: TRBD1 (5 bases). Germline V gene data show CDR1 as MNHEY and CDR2 as SMNVEV (reference sequence). The CDR3 extends over 15 amino acids. V was shortened by 3 bases and J by 6 bases, with 17 bases between the two germline ends. The CDR3 protein is CASSLFQGRLSEAFF. The CDR3 DNA reads as TGTGCCAGCAGTTTGTTCCAGGGAAGGCTTTCTGAAGCTTTCTTT.

The chain has TRBV7-2 and TRBJ2-2; TRBD2 might be the D (6 bases). The germline CDR1 and CDR2 sequences are SGHTA and FQGNSA. The ends were cut back, 8 bases at V and 0 bases at J, with 10 bases in the middle. This CDR3 has 14 residues. CDR3 nucleotide sequence: TGTGCCAGCCTGGGACTGACGAACACCGGGGAGCTGTTTTTT. Translation: CASLGLTNTGELFF.

This clone appeared a few times. The V call is TRBV18, the J call TRBJ2-5, with 9 bases lining up with TRBD2. This CDR3 is 15 amino acids long. CDR1 is KGHSH and CDR2 is LQKENI in the germline V gene. Trimming at V came to 6 bases and at J to 1 base, leaving 6 bases not matched to a gene. The CDR3 nucleotides read TGTGCCAGCTCCCCCAGGACTAGCGTCCAAGAGACCCAGTACTTC. As protein: CASSPRTSVQETQYF.

The rearrangement joins TRBV2 to TRBJ1-6; 8 bases map to TRBD1. Unmatched junction bases numbered 11, after V lost 4 bases and J lost 9 bases. CDR3 size: 16 residues. The germline CDR1 and CDR2 sequences are SNHLY and FYNNEI. This chain's CDR3 is CASSGTADRVRSPLHF. The CDR3 DNA reads TGTGCCAGCAGTGGTACGGCGGACAGGGTTCGTTCACCCCTCCACTTT.

CDR3 amino acids: CASSPGQMGSEAFF. The CDR3 DNA reads TGTGCCAGCAGCCCAGGACAGATGGGGTCTGAAGCTTTCTTT. The chain carries TRBV7-3 and TRBJ1-1, with D possibly matching TRBD1 (6 bases). Germline V gene lookup returns CDR1 SGHTA and CDR2 FQGTGA. The V end lost 5 bases, the J end lost 6 bases, and 16 bases lay between the germline ends. CDR3 length: 14 residues.

The J gene is TRBJ2-7, the V gene TRBV28, with 10 bases identical to TRBD2. CDR1 and CDR2 from the germline V gene are MDHEN and SYDVKM. This CDR3 contains 13 residues. As DNA, the CDR3 is TGTGCTTGCGGAGCGGGGGGGAACGCCGAGCAGTACTTC. It codes for CACGAGGNAEQYF.

The chain combines TRBV14 with TRBJ2-4, with D possibly being TRBD2 (6 bases). The CDR3 spans 14 residues. The germline V and J ends were trimmed by 2 bases and 8 bases, with 13 bases remaining between them. In germline, CDR1 is SGHDN, CDR2 FVKESK. The CDR3 here is CASSQLTTGDIQYF. The CDR3 nucleotides read TGTGCCAGCAGCCAATTGACCACGGGGGACATTCAGTACTTC.

This clone showed up just once. The chain combines TRBV9 with TRBJ2-3, with a weak D call TRBD2 (6 bases). The CDR3 contains 16 residues. The germline V and J ends were trimmed by 3 bases and 0 bases, with 14 bases remaining between them. Germline lookup yields CDR1 SGDLS and CDR2 YYNGEE. The CDR3 protein is CASSGGAELSTDTQYF. The CDR3 coding sequence is TGTGCCAGCAGCGGCGGGGCAGAATTAAGCACAGATACGCAGTATTTT.

In its sample, this clone was seen once. In DNA, the CDR3 is TGTGCCAGCTCACCACTTTTCGGGACTAGCGCACCCTACGAGCAGTACTTC. This codes for CASSPLFGTSAPYEQYF. The chain combines TRBV18 with TRBJ2-7; TRBD2 matches at 10 bases. With 1 base clipped from V and 2 bases from J, the junction kept 8 bases outside the gene matches. This CDR3 is built from 17 residues. Looked up from germline, CDR1 is KGHSH and CDR2 is LQKENI.

The gene calls are TRBV6-5 and TRBJ1-2, with 9 positions matching TRBD1. Germline V CDR1 and CDR2: MNHEY, SVGAGI. With 6 bases clipped from V and 7 bases from J, the junction kept 3 bases outside the gene matches. The CDR3 consists of 12 residues. As DNA, the CDR3 is TGTGCCAGCAGCGCGACAGGGGGTGGCTACACCTTC. It specifies CASSATGGGYTF.

This rearrangement joins TRBV5-1 to TRBJ1-2, with 8 bases that match TRBD1. CDR1 and CDR2 (germline): SGHRS, YFSETQ. The CDR3 sequence is 14 residues long. V trimming: 4 bases; J trimming: 4 bases; junction bases outside the gene matches: 6. CDR3 bases: TGCGCCAGCAGCCCAGGACAGGGTGGCTATGGCTACACCTTC. This encodes CASSPGQGGYGYTF.

The chain has TRBV5-1 and TRBJ2-5; a weak D match, TRBD2 (7 bases). V was trimmed by 5 bases and J by 1 base, leaving 12 bases between them. Germline lookup yields CDR1 SGHRS and CDR2 YFSETQ. This CDR3 has 14 residues. The chain's CDR3 is CASSPGGLQETQYF. CDR3 DNA sequence: TGCGCCAGCAGTCCCGGGGGGCTCCAAGAGACCCAGTACTTC.

This rearrangement joins TRBV7-2 to TRBJ2-5, with 7 bases matching TRBD1. V shed 7 bases, J shed 0 bases, and the junction held 8 bases outside the gene matches. This CDR3 has 15 residues. Per the germline V gene, CDR1 is SGHTA and CDR2 is FQGNSA. The CDR3 DNA follows: TGTGCCAGCACAAGGACAGGACAGTACCAAGAGACCCAGTACTTC. Its translation: CASTRTGQYQETQYF.

The J gene is TRBJ1-2, the V gene TRBV11-2, with D perhaps TRBD1 (5 bases). CDR1 and CDR2 from the germline V gene are SGHAT and FQNNGV. V was cut by 5 bases and J by 4 bases, with 14 bases left in between. This CDR3 region has 14 residues. CDR3 nucleotide sequence: TGTGCCAGCAGCCCAGGCGGGGGGGTCTATGGCTACACCTTC. Residues: CASSPGGGVYGYTF. Looking up the rest from reference TRBV11-2 and TRBJ1-2 gives the full variable domain: EAGVAQSPRYKIIEKRQSVAFWCNPISGHATLYWYQQILGQGPKLLIQFQNNGVVDDSQLPKDRFSAERLKGVDSTLKIQPAKLEDSAVYLCASSPGGGVYGYTFGSGTRLTVV.

The CDR3 loop is CASSLGQAPYEQYF. The CDR3 region has the DNA TGTGCCAGCAGCTTGGGTCAGGCGCCCTACGAGCAGTACTTC. The chain couples TRBV7-9 to TRBJ2-7; D is undetermined. Trimming removed 3 bases from V and 2 bases from J, with 11 bases in between. The CDR3 is 14 amino acids. Per germline, CDR1 SEHNR and CDR2 FQNEAQ (reference sequence).

This chain uses TRBV2 with TRBJ2-7, with 7 bases lining up with TRBD1. CDR3 size: 14 residues. CDR1 and CDR2 (germline): SNHLY, FYNNEI. Unmatched junction bases numbered 9, after V lost 7 bases and J lost 3 bases. This CDR3 reads CASNIRDSYYEQYF. The CDR3, as DNA: TGTGCCAGCAATATCCGGGACAGCTACTACGAGCAGTACTTC. The variable domain in full, with the rest retrieved from reference TRBV2 and TRBJ2-7, is EPEVTQTPSHQVTQMGQEVILRCVPISNHLYFYWYRQILGQKVEFLVSFYNNEISEKSEIFDDQFSVERPDGSNFTLKIRSTKLEDSAMYFCASNIRDSYYEQYFGPGTRLTVT.

The gene calls are TRBV29-1 and TRBJ2-1, with 14 bases lining up with TRBD2. The trim removed 7 bases at V and 6 bases at J, leaving 11 bases unmatched. This CDR3 has 16 residues. Germline CDR1 and CDR2: SQVTM and ANQGSEA. This CDR3 is CSAPVSGTSGSNEQFF. CDR3 sequence (DNA): TGCAGCGCTCCCGTCTCCGGGACTAGCGGGAGCAATGAGCAGTTCTTC.

The chain combines TRBV14 with TRBJ2-7; the match to TRBD2 covers 12 bases. J gave up 2 bases and V 4 bases, and 3 bases lay outside the gene matches. Germline V gene data show CDR1 as SGHDN and CDR2 as FVKESK. The CDR3 contains 15 residues. The CDR3 sequence is CASSRRLAGAYEQYF. CDR3 nucleotide sequence: TGTGCCAGCAGCCGCCGACTAGCGGGAGCCTACGAGCAGTACTTC.

This clone was seen once. The genes are TRBV2 and TRBJ1-4, with D uncertain. Trimming left V 7 bases short and J 5 bases short, with 14 bases between. The germline CDR1 and CDR2 sequences are SNHLY and FYNNEI. The CDR3 has 14 amino acids. The DNA for the CDR3 is TGTGCCAGCATGGGCAGTACCGCCAATGAAAAACTGTTTTTT. Amino acids: CASMGSTANEKLFF.

The rearrangement uses TRBV25-1 and TRBJ2-7; D is perhaps TRBD1 (5 bases). The V end lost 3 bases, the J end lost 2 bases, and 8 bases lay between the germline ends. The CDR3 spans 13 residues. Germline values: CDR1 MGHDK, CDR2 SYGVNS. The CDR3 loop reads CASSDDRTYEQYF. CDR3 DNA: TGTGCCAGCAGTGATGACAGAACCTACGAGCAGTACTTC.

The chain uses TRBV28 and TRBJ1-1; D is undetermined. Deletions cut 5 bases from V and 0 bases from J, with 10 bases between. Per the germline V gene, CDR1 is MDHEN and CDR2 is SYDVKM. The CDR3 totals 14 residues. CDR3 residues: CASSITQVNTEAFF. Written as DNA, the CDR3 is TGTGCCAGCAGTATTACCCAGGTGAACACTGAAGCTTTCTTT. The variable domain in full, completed from reference TRBV28 and TRBJ1-1, reads DVKVTQSSRYLVKRTGEKVFLECVQDMDHENMFWYRQDPGLGLRLIYFSYDVKMKEKGDIPEGYSVSREKKERFSLILESASTNQTSMYLCASSITQVNTEAFFGQGTRLTVV.

The chain is built from TRBV4-1 and TRBJ1-5; no clear D gene. In germline, CDR1 is MGHRA, CDR2 YSYEKL. The CDR3 sequence is 13 residues long. V lost 2 bases to trimming and J lost 9 bases, with 11 bases between them. CDR3 nucleotides: TGCGCCAGCAGCCAACTCACTGAACGGCCCCAGCATTTT. It translates to CASSQLTERPQHF.